Sequencing of this T cell receptor (beta chain) was carried out in a study of T-cell memory formation after mild COVID-19. This clonotype was observed a handful of times. The antigen remains unidentified. V trimming: 0 bases; J trimming: 1 base; junction bases outside the gene matches: 2. Per germline, CDR1 SGHKS and CDR2 YYEKEE (reference sequence). The CDR3 length is 16 residues. TCRdb independently ran MiXCR on the 5' RACE reads; one entry per CDR3 protein. The sample consists of roughly 410,000 distinct CDR3 sequences, 20% to 25% of them appearing once. Study-wide findings and caveats: CD4/CD8 balance held among clones contracting day 15 to 85, and later expanders leaned CD4+. Clonal second-wave expansions that peaked on day 37 had unconfirmed SARS-CoV-2 specificity.

Sequencing was done on a sample of PBMCs or a T cell subset sorted from them (not recorded which). The V call is TRBV5-5, the J call TRBJ1-5, with 9 nucleotides matching TRBD1. This TCR was recovered from an adult woman who had mild COVID-19 (a few samples of this study predate the infection). Cell type and time point are not known. The CDR3 is CASSLVTGGSNQPQHF. CDR3 DNA: TGTGCCAGCAGCTTGGTAACAGGGGGCAGCAATCAGCCCCAGCATTTT.